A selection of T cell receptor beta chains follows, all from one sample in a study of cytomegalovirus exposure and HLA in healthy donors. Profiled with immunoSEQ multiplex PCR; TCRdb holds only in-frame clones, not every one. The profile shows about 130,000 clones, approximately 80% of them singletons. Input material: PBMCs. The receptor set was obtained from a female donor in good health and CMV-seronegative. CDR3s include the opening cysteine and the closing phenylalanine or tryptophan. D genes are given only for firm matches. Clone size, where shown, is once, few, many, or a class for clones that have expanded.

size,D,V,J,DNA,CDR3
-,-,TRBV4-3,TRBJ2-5,TGCGCCAGCAGCCAAGATTCGGAGGAGACCCAGTACTTC,CASSQDSEETQYF
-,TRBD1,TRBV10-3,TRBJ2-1,TGTGCCATCCAAACGCGGACAGGGGTCAATGAGCAGTTCTTC,CAIQTRTGVNEQFF
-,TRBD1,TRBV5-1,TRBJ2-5,TGCGCCAGCAGCTTGGGGGGACAGGGCCCGGACTCGGAGACCCAGTACTTC,CASSLGGQGPDSETQYF
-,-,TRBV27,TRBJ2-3,TGTGCCAGCAGTTTAATACAGAGTAGTACCACAGATACGCAGTATTTT,CASSLIQSSTTDTQYF
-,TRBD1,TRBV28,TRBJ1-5,TGTGCCAGCACCCTTAAGGGGGACAGGGGGCTTGGCAATCAGCCCCAGCATTTT,CASTLKGDRGLGNQPQHF
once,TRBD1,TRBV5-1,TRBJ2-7,TGCGCCAGCAGCCCGTGGACAGGGTCCTACGAGCAGTACTTC,CASSPWTGSYEQYF
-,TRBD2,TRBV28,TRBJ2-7,TGTGCCAGCAGGCGCCGCGGGACTAGCGGGGAAAGCGAGCAGTACTTC,CASRRRGTSGESEQYF
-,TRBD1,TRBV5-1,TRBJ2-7,TGCGCCAGCAGAGAACAGGGGGCGGCCGACGAGCAGTACTTC,CASREQGAADEQYF
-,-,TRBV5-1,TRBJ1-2,TGCGCCAGCAGCCCGAGGGGGGGCCATGGCTACACCTTC,CASSPRGGHGYTF
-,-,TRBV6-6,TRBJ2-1,TGTGCCAGCAACCGGGACACCCTGCGAAATGAGCAGTTCTTC,CASNRDTLRNEQFF
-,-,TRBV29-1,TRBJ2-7,TGCAGCGCAAAGGGGCCAGAAAAGGACGAGCAGTACTTC,CSAKGPEKDEQYF
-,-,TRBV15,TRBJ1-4,TGTGCCACCAGCAGAGAGGGCAATGCCGGAAAACTGTTTTTT,CATSREGNAGKLFF
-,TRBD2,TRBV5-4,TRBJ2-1,TGTGCCAGCAGCTTGGCTAGCGGGAGTGGGAATGAGCAGTTCTTC,CASSLASGSGNEQFF
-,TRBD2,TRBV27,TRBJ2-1,TGTGCCAGCAGTTTGAAAGGGGCGGGAGGGCGGCCCGGCAATGAGCAGTTCTTC,CASSLKGAGGRPGNEQFF
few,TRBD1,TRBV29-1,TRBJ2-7,TGCAGTGGGTTGACAGGGGCATCCTACGAGCAGTACTTC,CSGLTGASYEQYF
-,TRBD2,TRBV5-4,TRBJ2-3,TGTGCCAGCAGCTTGGCTCTAGCGGGAGACCTCACAGATACGCAGTATTTT,CASSLALAGDLTDTQYF
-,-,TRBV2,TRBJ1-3,TGTGCCAGCAGTGAACGGTCAGGCTCTGGAAACACCATATATTTT,CASSERSGSGNTIYF
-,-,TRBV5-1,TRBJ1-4,TGCGCCAGCAGCTCCAGACATACCCTCACTGCAACTAATGAAAAACTGTTTTTT,CASSSRHTLTATNEKLFF
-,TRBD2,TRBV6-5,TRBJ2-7,TGTGCCAGCAGTTACTCGACTAGCGGGAACTACGAGCAGTACTTC,CASSYSTSGNYEQYF
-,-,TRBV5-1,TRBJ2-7,TGCGCCAGCAGCCTGACAGCCTCCTACGAGCAGTACTTC,CASSLTASYEQYF
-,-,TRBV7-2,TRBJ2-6,TGTGCCAGCAGCCTGAGCTCTGGGGCCAACGTCCTGACTTTC,CASSLSSGANVLTF
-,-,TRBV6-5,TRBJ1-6,TGTGCCAGCAGTTACGAGCCCCAAGTAGCCCTCCACTTT,CASSYEPQVALHF
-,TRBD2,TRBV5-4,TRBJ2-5,TGTGCCAGCAGCCAAGGACTAGCGGGGCAAGAGACCCAGTACTTC,CASSQGLAGQETQYF
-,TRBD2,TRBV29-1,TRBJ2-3,TGCAGCGTTGAAGAACGGACTAGCGGCACCACAGATACGCAGTATTTT,CSVEERTSGTTDTQYF
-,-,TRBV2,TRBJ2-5,TGTGCCAGCAATAAAATGACTAAAGAGACCCAGTACTTC,CASNKMTKETQYF
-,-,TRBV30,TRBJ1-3,TGTGCCTGGAGCCGAGACTCTGGAAACACCATATATTTT,CAWSRDSGNTIYF
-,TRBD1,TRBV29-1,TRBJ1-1,TGCAGCGGACAGGGTAGGTACACTGAAGCTTTCTTT,CSGQGRYTEAFF
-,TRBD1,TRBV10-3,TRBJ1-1,TGTGCCATCAGTGGGACAGGGGAATCCCTTAACACTGAAGCTTTCTTT,CAISGTGESLNTEAFF
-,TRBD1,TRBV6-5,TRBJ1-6,TGTGCCAGCAGTTACGGCGACAGGGCCCTAGGTTCACCCCTCCACTTT,CASSYGDRALGSPLHF
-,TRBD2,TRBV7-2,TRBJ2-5,TGTGCCAGCAGCTCCGGACTAGCGGGAGGGCCAGAAGAGACCCAGTACTTC,CASSSGLAGGPEETQYF
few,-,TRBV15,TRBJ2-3,TGTGCCACCAGCACCCCGCGGGGCACAGATACGCAGTATTTT,CATSTPRGTDTQYF